The rows below give T cell receptor beta chains drawn from one sample of a study of identical twins. TCRdb redid the calling of the 5' RACE reads with MiXCR, one entry per CDR3 protein. The sample shows roughly 690,000 distinct CDR3 sequences, around 6.1% of them seen only once. Material for sequencing was naive T cells sorted from blood. These receptor sequences come from a man between 18 and 35 years old in good health. The CDR3 runs from the conserved cysteine through the conserved F or W. Each record gives: CDR3 DNA, CDR3 protein, clone size, V gene, J gene, D gene. The D gene is left open where the match is weak. Rows may omit the clone size; those that give it use once, few, many or a size class.

TGTGCCAGCCGTCGCGGAAACTCCTACAATGAGCAGTTCTTC	CASRRGNSYNEQFF	many	TRBV12-3/TRBV12-4	TRBJ2-1	.
TGTGCCAGCAGTGGACTAGTGGGTGAGCAGTTCTTC	CASSGLVGEQFF	few	TRBV6-2/TRBV6-3	TRBJ2-1	TRBD2
TGTGCCACCAGCAGAGATGGTGGGGCCAACGTCCTGACTTTC	CATSRDGGANVLTF	.	TRBV15	TRBJ2-6	.
TGTGCCAGCAGTTTAGCGGACGGGCGGGAGTTAAATGAGCAGTTCTTC	CASSLADGRELNEQFF	.	TRBV12-3/TRBV12-4	TRBJ2-1	TRBD2
TGCAGTGCTAGCGACAGGGGGCGAAGCGGGGAGCTGTTTTTT	CSASDRGRSGELFF	many	TRBV20-1	TRBJ2-2	TRBD1
TGTGCCAGCAGACCCCCAGGGGTTAAGAATCAGCCCCAGCATTTT	CASRPPGVKNQPQHF	.	TRBV6-1	TRBJ1-5	.
TGCGCCAGCGGATTCTCGGGCGGCCCCGCAGAGACCCAGTACTTC	CASGFSGGPAETQYF	.	TRBV5-1	TRBJ2-5	.
TGTGCCAGCAGTTTCAGGGCCGCCTACAATGAGCAGTTCTTC	CASSFRAAYNEQFF	many	TRBV27	TRBJ2-1	.
TGCGCCAGCAGCTTGACCGCGGGGGCAGGACCTTCTGGGGCCAACGTCCTGACTTTC	CASSLTAGAGPSGANVLTF	few	TRBV5-1	TRBJ2-6	.
TGTGCCAGCAGTCTGCCGGGGGCCTACAATGAGCAGTTCTTC	CASSLPGAYNEQFF	many	TRBV12-3/TRBV12-4	TRBJ2-1	.
TGTGCCAGTAAGGACAGGGGGCGCGTCGCCGAAAAACTGTTTTTT	CASKDRGRVAEKLFF	.	TRBV27	TRBJ1-4	TRBD1
TGTGCCAGCAGTTACTCTCCCGGGTATGGCTACACCTTC	CASSYSPGYGYTF	many	TRBV6-5	TRBJ1-2	.
TGTGCCAGCAGTTATGCCCTCAGACGGCATTCCTACGAGCAGTACTTC	CASSYALRRHSYEQYF	few	TRBV6-5	TRBJ2-7	.
TGCAGTGCTAGACGGACTAGCGTAGCAGATACGCAGTATTTT	CSARRTSVADTQYF	many	TRBV20-1	TRBJ2-3	TRBD2
TGTGCCTGGAGGCTGGACAGGGGCCACTATGGCTACACCTTC	CAWRLDRGHYGYTF	.	TRBV30	TRBJ1-2	TRBD1
TGTGCCATCAGCGGGACTGGCGTAGAGACCCAGTACTTC	CAISGTGVETQYF	many	TRBV10-3	TRBJ2-5	.
TGCAGTGCTAGAGATCATTTCAGAGGCAGGGCGGGAGAGACCCAGTACTTC	CSARDHFRGRAGETQYF	.	TRBV20-1	TRBJ2-5	.
TGTGCCAGCAGCCCCAGCCTGTCAGCGTGGGAGCAGTACTTC	CASSPSLSAWEQYF	.	TRBV6-1	TRBJ2-7	.
TGCGCCAGCAGCCCACCCGGGACAGGGCGAAACATTCAGTACTTC	CASSPPGTGRNIQYF	many	TRBV5-1	TRBJ2-4	TRBD1
TGTGCCAGCAGCTCCGACGGGCTCTACTACGAGCAGTACTTC	CASSSDGLYYEQYF	few	TRBV5-5	TRBJ2-7	.
TGTGCCAGCAGCCATGAGCCGTCTGGCTACACCTTC	CASSHEPSGYTF	.	TRBV3-1	TRBJ1-2	.
TGTGCCTGGAGCGCACAACCGGGACAGCCTTACTCCTTC	CAWSAQPGQPYSF	many	TRBV30	TRBJ1-2	TRBD1
TGTGCCAGCACCCGAACAGGGGGCGCGATCAACGAGCAGTTCTTC	CASTRTGGAINEQFF	.	TRBV6-1	TRBJ2-1	TRBD1
TGTGCCAGCAGTTTACGCCATGAGCAGTTCTTC	CASSLRHEQFF	.	TRBV12-3/TRBV12-4	TRBJ2-1	.
TGTGCCAGCAGTTTGGGACCCAACACGGGCATTCAGTACTTC	CASSLGPNTGIQYF	many	TRBV12-3/TRBV12-4	TRBJ2-4	.
TGTGCCAGCCTTGGTCGGTACAATGAGCAGTTCTTC	CASLGRYNEQFF	many	TRBV27	TRBJ2-1	.
TGCAGCGTTGAAGATTCCGACAGGGGGCTTGAGCAGTACTTC	CSVEDSDRGLEQYF	.	TRBV29-1	TRBJ2-7	TRBD1
TGTGCCAGCAGCCAAGGGACATATGCAACTAATGAAAAACTGTTTTTT	CASSQGTYATNEKLFF	few	TRBV3-1	TRBJ1-4	.
TGTGCCAGCAGTTTGGGGGACGGAGGACTAGCGGGCCACAATGAGCAGTTCTTC	CASSLGDGGLAGHNEQFF	many	TRBV12-3/TRBV12-4	TRBJ2-1	TRBD2
TGTGCCAGCAGCTTAGTCGTCCCCAATGAGCAGTTCTTC	CASSLVVPNEQFF	many	TRBV7-9	TRBJ2-1	.
TGTGCCACCAGGGATTCCACAGATACGCAGTATTTT	CATRDSTDTQYF	.	TRBV6-5	TRBJ2-3	.
TGTGCCAGCAGCCAAGAGTATGACGAGCAGTACTTC	CASSQEYDEQYF	few	TRBV14	TRBJ2-7	.
TGTGCCAGCTCACCTGGCCTGGGGGAGCCTCAGTATTTT	CASSPGLGEPQYF	.	TRBV18	TRBJ2-3	.
TGTGCCAGCAGTCAGGGGTCCCCTCCGGAAGCCACCGGGGAGCTGTTTTTT	CASSQGSPPEATGELFF	many	TRBV27	TRBJ2-2	.
TGTGCCAGCAGCTTAGCGCAGACAGGGGGCCGTTATCTCTACGAGCAGTACTTC	CASSLAQTGGRYLYEQYF	few	TRBV7-8	TRBJ2-7	TRBD1
TGTGCCAGCTCACGCGGGACACCGAGCACAGATACGCAGTATTTT	CASSRGTPSTDTQYF	.	TRBV18	TRBJ2-3	.
TGCAGTGCTTCCTCACTAGCGGGACTCACAGATACGCAGTATTTT	CSASSLAGLTDTQYF	many	TRBV20-1	TRBJ2-3	TRBD2
TGTGCCAGCAGCTCAGATACTCAAGGACGAGCTTTCTTT	CASSSDTQGRAFF	many	TRBV7-9	TRBJ1-1	.
TGTGCCAGCAGTTTAGCGCGGGGCTCCTACGAGCAGTACTTC	CASSLARGSYEQYF	many	TRBV28	TRBJ2-7	.
TGTGCCAGCTCGGCTAGCGGGAGCAGGCAGTACGAGCAGTACTTC	CASSASGSRQYEQYF	many	TRBV9	TRBJ2-7	TRBD2